This T cell receptor (beta chain) appears in the sequencing data of a study of spatial heterogeneity in lung cancer. Study at large: Consistently, beta-chain sequences turned up in larger numbers than alpha-chain sequences did.

Unique molecular identifiers, one per molecule, were present on every TCR cDNA molecule. In TCRdb, the 5' RACE reads were re-called with MiXCR into one record per CDR3 protein. The sample has under 15,000 distinct CDR3 sequences, around 5% seen once; the top ten hold about 36%. Stated time point: sample taken at primary tumor resection. Researchers sequenced whole RNA taken from tumor, nontumor lung or frozen PBMC without sorting. The cohort: over 65 early-stage, untreated non-small cell lung cancer patients. This clonotype showed up many times. Little can be read into the size of this beta chain, an off-target read in a library designed for alpha chains. Germline lookup yields CDR1 ENHRY and CDR2 SYGVKD. The V and J ends lost 2 bases and 9 bases respectively, with 11 bases between them. The CDR3 consists of 12 residues.

J is TRBJ2-7 and V is TRBV10-3; D gene ambiguous. The sequence was obtained from a human donor with early-stage non-small cell lung cancer. This specimen consisted of lung tumor tissue, obtained at surgery. CDR3 DNA sequence: TGTGCCATCAGTGAGCCCGGTCTGTGGCAGTACTTC. Amino acids: CAISEPGLWQYF.